The rows below give T cell receptor beta chains drawn from one sample of a study of patients and donors after allogeneic stem cell transplantation. TCRdb called the RT-PCR reads again in MiXCR, with one record for every CDR3 protein. The sample lists about 150,000 distinct CDR3 sequences; over 30% were seen once. The source material was blood, either unsorted or a sorted T cell fraction (not recorded which). These receptors were taken from a human donor who was either an allogeneic HSCT recipient or a stem cell or donor lymphocyte infusion donor (not recorded which). It is not recorded whose cells these are; they may come from a transplant donor. Each CDR3 is given with its conserved first and last residue. The D gene is left open where the match is weak. Size is omitted from some rows. Given values are once, few, many or a class for expanded clones.

V gene	clone size	D gene	J gene	CDR3 protein	CDR3 DNA
TRBV20-1	NA	NA	TRBJ2-7	CSAPPKGAEDSYEQYF	TGCAGCGCTCCCCCGAAAGGAGCGGAGGACTCCTACGAGCAGTACTTC
TRBV6-1	NA	TRBD1	TRBJ2-7	CASSGTGGYEQYF	TGTGCCAGCAGCGGGACAGGAGGCTACGAGCAGTACTTC
TRBV12-3/TRBV12-4	many	NA	TRBJ1-1	CALASGRPNTEAFF	TGTGCCCTTGCCTCGGGCAGACCGAACACTGAAGCTTTCTTT
TRBV20-1	many	NA	TRBJ2-7	CSARDLGLLQGEQYF	TGCAGTGCTAGAGATCTGGGACTCCTACAGGGAGAGCAGTACTTC
TRBV11-2	few	NA	TRBJ1-3	CASSHGRQGGSGNTIYF	TGTGCCAGCAGCCACGGGAGGCAGGGCGGCTCTGGAAACACCATATATTTT
TRBV5-1	NA	TRBD1	TRBJ1-1	CASSAQQGRHTEAFF	TGCGCCAGCAGCGCACAACAGGGGCGGCACACTGAAGCTTTCTTT
TRBV12-3/TRBV12-4	few	TRBD1	TRBJ2-5	CASSLSPGGRETQYF	TGTGCCAGCAGTTTATCCCCAGGGGGCAGGGAGACCCAGTACTTC
TRBV5-1	many	NA	TRBJ1-3	CASSLGTAPNTIYF	TGCGCCAGCAGCTTGGGGACAGCTCCAAACACCATATATTTT
TRBV20-1	NA	TRBD1	TRBJ1-2	CSALTGGARDGYTF	TGCAGTGCTCTTACAGGGGGCGCGAGGGATGGCTACACCTTC
TRBV6-5	NA	NA	TRBJ2-2	CASIPRGTGELFF	TGTGCCAGCATCCCCCGGGGCACCGGGGAGCTGTTTTTT
TRBV20-1	few	TRBD1	TRBJ1-1	CSARGQGKAEAFF	TGCAGTGCTAGAGGACAGGGAAAGGCTGAAGCTTTCTTT
TRBV6-6	NA	NA	TRBJ1-1	CASSPYRSEAFF	TGTGCCAGCAGTCCTTACAGGAGTGAAGCTTTCTTT
TRBV12-3/TRBV12-4	NA	NA	TRBJ2-3	CASSLSPARTDTQYF	TGTGCCAGCAGTTTAAGCCCCGCACGGACAGATACGCAGTATTTT
TRBV5-1	many	NA	TRBJ1-4	CASSSSDGAGEKLFF	TGCGCCAGCAGCTCCTCCGACGGGGCAGGGGAAAAACTGTTTTTT
TRBV5-1	NA	NA	TRBJ1-1	CASSRDHFGNTEAFF	TGCGCCAGCAGCCGGGATCATTTTGGGAACACTGAAGCTTTCTTT
TRBV12-3/TRBV12-4	NA	NA	TRBJ1-4	CASSLYPNEKLFF	TGTGCCAGCAGTTTGTACCCTAATGAAAAACTGTTTTTT
TRBV21-1	NA	NA	TRBJ1-6	CASSRQGGNSPLHF	TGTGCCAGCAGCAGACAGGGGGGGAATTCACCCCTCCACTTT
TRBV9	few	NA	TRBJ1-4	CASSVAGADEKLFF	TGTGCCAGCAGCGTAGCGGGCGCGGATGAAAAACTGTTTTTT
TRBV12-3/TRBV12-4	few	NA	TRBJ1-5	CASGRHPNQPQHF	TGTGCCAGCGGGAGACATCCCAATCAGCCCCAGCATTTT
TRBV7-9	NA	NA	TRBJ1-1	CASSLGKQLNTEAFF	TGTGCCAGCAGCTTAGGGAAACAGTTGAACACTGAAGCTTTCTTT
TRBV7-8	NA	TRBD1	TRBJ1-4	CASSAGTGGSWELFF	TGTGCCAGCAGCGCCGGGACAGGGGGTTCCTGGGAACTGTTTTTT
TRBV5-8	NA	TRBD1	TRBJ1-2	CASSLEGTAKYGYTF	TGTGCCAGCAGCCTGGAGGGGACAGCTAAATATGGCTACACCTTC
TRBV7-8	NA	NA	TRBJ1-2	CASSLAGSGYGYTF	TGTGCCAGCAGCTTAGCCGGGTCGGGCTATGGCTACACCTTC
TRBV28	few	NA	TRBJ1-1	CASNMGPPNTEAFF	TGTGCCAGCAACATGGGGCCCCCGAACACTGAAGCTTTCTTT
TRBV5-1	NA	NA	TRBJ1-5	CASSLGGVNWEPQHF	TGCGCCAGCAGCTTGGGGGGTGTGAATTGGGAGCCCCAGCATTTT
TRBV7-8	NA	NA	TRBJ2-3	CASSLEASSDTQYF	TGTGCCAGCAGCTTAGAGGCCTCCTCAGATACGCAGTATTTT
TRBV5-1	few	NA	TRBJ1-2	CASSYGTQNYGYTF	TGCGCCAGCAGCTATGGGACACAAAACTATGGCTACACCTTC
TRBV7-9	NA	NA	TRBJ1-4	CASSLVDTLWEKLFF	TGTGCCAGCAGCTTAGTCGATACACTTTGGGAAAAACTGTTTTTT
TRBV7-8	NA	NA	TRBJ2-4	CASSLRDTTIAKNIQYF	TGTGCCAGCAGCTTACGGGACACCACGATTGCCAAAAACATTCAGTACTTC
TRBV6-5	NA	NA	TRBJ2-1	CASTRGRTYNEQFF	TGTGCCAGCACCAGGGGCAGAACCTACAATGAGCAGTTCTTC
TRBV9	NA	NA	TRBJ2-2	CASSVGPDGTGELFF	TGTGCCAGCAGCGTAGGGCCAGACGGCACCGGGGAGCTGTTTTTT
TRBV12-1	NA	NA	TRBJ1-2	CASSFNVMGEPINYGYTF	TGTGCCAGCAGCTTTAATGTAATGGGAGAACCTATTAACTATGGCTACACCTTC
TRBV12-3/TRBV12-4	NA	NA	TRBJ2-5	CASTFGQAFATQYF	TGTGCCAGCACCTTCGGCCAGGCCTTTGCAACCCAGTACTTC
TRBV7-9	few	NA	TRBJ1-2	CASSGVGYTF	TGTGCCAGCAGCGGAGTAGGCTACACCTTC
TRBV4-1	NA	TRBD1	TRBJ1-1	CASSQPPGTGNTEAFF	TGCGCCAGCAGCCAACCTCCCGGGACAGGGAACACTGAAGCTTTCTTT
TRBV20-1	NA	TRBD2	TRBJ2-1	CSAKLAGAYNEQFF	TGCAGTGCCAAACTAGCGGGGGCCTACAATGAGCAGTTCTTC
TRBV20-1	NA	TRBD2	TRBJ2-3	CSASGKLAGTDTQYF	TGCAGTGCTAGCGGAAAACTAGCGGGCACAGATACGCAGTATTTT
TRBV20-1	few	NA	TRBJ1-2	CSARDGGPYGYTF	TGCAGTGCTAGAGATGGGGGGCCCTATGGCTACACCTTC
TRBV20-1	NA	TRBD1	TRBJ1-5	CSASPDRAQPQHF	TGCAGTGCTAGCCCGGACAGGGCTCAGCCCCAGCATTTT
TRBV12-3/TRBV12-4	NA	NA	TRBJ2-3	CASSFSLLASTDTQYF	TGTGCCAGCAGTTTCTCGTTGCTAGCGAGCACAGATACGCAGTATTTT
TRBV20-1	NA	TRBD1	TRBJ1-2	CSAQGQGTNGYTF	TGCAGTGCCCAGGGACAGGGGACGAATGGCTACACCTTC
TRBV12-3/TRBV12-4	NA	NA	TRBJ1-2	CASSLTAGSYGYTF	TGTGCCAGCAGTTTAACGGCAGGGTCCTATGGCTACACCTTC
TRBV3-1	few	NA	TRBJ1-4	CASSQVSQRLFF	TGTGCCAGCAGCCAAGTTTCCCAGCGGCTGTTTTTT
TRBV24-1	many	NA	TRBJ1-2	CATSDSENFYGYTF	TGTGCCACCAGTGATTCGGAGAACTTCTATGGCTACACCTTC
TRBV21-1	few	NA	TRBJ2-5	CASSLGLGSTTQYF	TGTGCCAGCTCTCTGGGACTAGGAAGTACGACCCAGTACTTC
TRBV5-1	NA	NA	TRBJ1-4	CASSPGQGDEKLFF	TGCGCCAGCAGCCCCGGGCAGGGTGATGAAAAACTGTTTTTT
TRBV29-1	few	NA	TRBJ1-1	CSVVLPPGQANTEAFF	TGCAGCGTTGTCCTTCCGCCGGGGCAGGCGAACACTGAAGCTTTCTTT
TRBV9	few	NA	TRBJ1-4	CASSPSHLNEKLFF	TGTGCCAGCAGCCCGAGCCACCTTAATGAAAAACTGTTTTTT
TRBV20-1	NA	NA	TRBJ2-2	CSASAPGTGELFF	TGCAGTGCTAGTGCCCCTGGGACCGGGGAGCTGTTTTTT
TRBV10-3	NA	NA	TRBJ1-6	CAISESGIGGPSPLHF	TGTGCCATCAGTGAGTCCGGGATAGGGGGACCCTCACCCCTCCACTTT
TRBV3-1	NA	NA	TRBJ2-4	CASSQGPDIQYF	TGTGCCAGCAGCCAAGGTCCGGACATTCAGTACTTC